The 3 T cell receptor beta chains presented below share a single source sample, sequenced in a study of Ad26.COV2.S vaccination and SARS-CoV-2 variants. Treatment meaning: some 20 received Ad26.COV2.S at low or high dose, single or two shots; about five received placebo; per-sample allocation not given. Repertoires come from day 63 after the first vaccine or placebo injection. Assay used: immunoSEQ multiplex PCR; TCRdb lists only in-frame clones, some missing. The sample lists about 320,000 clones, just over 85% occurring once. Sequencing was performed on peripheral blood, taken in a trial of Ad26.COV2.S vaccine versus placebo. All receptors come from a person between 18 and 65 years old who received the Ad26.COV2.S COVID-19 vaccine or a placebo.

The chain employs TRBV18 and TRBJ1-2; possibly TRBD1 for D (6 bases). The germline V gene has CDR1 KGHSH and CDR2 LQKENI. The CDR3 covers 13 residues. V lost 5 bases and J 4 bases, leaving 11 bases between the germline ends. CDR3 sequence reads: CASSTTGIYGYTF. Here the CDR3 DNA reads TGTGCCAGCTCAACAACAGGGATCTATGGCTACACCTTC.

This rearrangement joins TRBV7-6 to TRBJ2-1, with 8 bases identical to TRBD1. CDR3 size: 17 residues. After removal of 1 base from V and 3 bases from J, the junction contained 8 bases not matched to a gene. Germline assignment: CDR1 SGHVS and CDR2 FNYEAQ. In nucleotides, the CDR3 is TGTGCCAGCAGCTTAGAAAGGACCAGGGGGCTCTACAATGAGCAGTTCTTC. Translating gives CASSLERTRGLYNEQFF.

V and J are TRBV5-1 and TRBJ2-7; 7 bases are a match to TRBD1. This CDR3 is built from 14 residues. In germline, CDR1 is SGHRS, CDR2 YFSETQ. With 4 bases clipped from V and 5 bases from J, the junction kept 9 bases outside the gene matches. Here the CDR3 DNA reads TGCGCCAGCAGCCCATTAGACAGGGCTGACGAGCAGTACTTC. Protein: CASSPLDRADEQYF.